What follows are 21 T cell receptor beta chains derived from one specimen sequenced in a study of shared clonotypes between healthy human individuals. Profiling relied on immunoSEQ multiplex PCR, and the TCRdb table lists in-frame clones only, not all of them. The repertoire holds roughly 500,000 clones, with about 78% as singletons. Sequenced: PBMCs. These receptors were taken from a woman between 40 and 50 years old in good health. Some clones in this sample may be carry-over from other donors' samples.

The DNA of the CDR3 is TGTGCCAGCAACTGGGGGGGCCTAGCGGGAGGTACCGGGGAGCTGTTTTTT. Protein: CASNWGGLAGGTGELFF. The chain links TRBV13 to TRBJ2-2, with 11 bases lining up with TRBD2. Trimming at V came to 7 bases and at J to 5 bases, leaving 12 bases not matched to a gene. From germline, CDR1 is PRHDT and CDR2 FYEKMQ (reference sequence). CDR3 length: 17 residues.

In this sample, this clone turned up once. This chain links TRBV29-1 with TRBJ2-1; D ambiguous. CDR1 and CDR2 from the germline V gene are SQVTM and ANQGSEA. This CDR3 spans 13 amino acids. The ends were cut back, 4 bases at V and 4 bases at J, with 11 bases in the middle. CDR3 in amino acids: CSVATLGYNEQFF. The CDR3, as DNA: TGCAGCGTTGCTACTCTCGGGTACAATGAGCAGTTCTTC.

This clone was seen a handful of times. The sample carries other DNA sequences with the same CDR3. The chain employs TRBV18 and TRBJ2-7; 9 bases are shared with TRBD1. With V trimmed by 0 bases and J by 3 bases, 0 bases remained unmatched. The CDR3 extends over 14 amino acids. Germline CDR1 reads KGHSH; CDR2 reads LQKENI. The CDR3, as DNA: TGTGCCAGCTCACCACCGGGACAGGGCTACGAGCAGTACTTC. Amino acid sequence: CASSPPGQGYEQYF. The whole variable domain, remainder taken from reference TRBV18 and TRBJ2-7, is NAGVMQNPRHLVRRRGQEARLRCSPMKGHSHVYWYRQLPEEGLKFMVYLQKENIIDESGMPKERFSAEFPKEGPSILRIQQVVRGDSAAYFCASSPPGQGYEQYFGPGTRLTVT.

The CDR3 loop reads CASSLDVGNTEAFF. CDR3 DNA: TGCGCCAGCAGCTTGGACGTGGGGAACACTGAAGCTTTCTTT. This sequence joins TRBV5-1 and TRBJ1-1, with D unresolved. V dropped 0 bases and J dropped 1 base, with 7 bases sitting between them. Germline CDR1 is SGHRS and CDR2 is YFSETQ. The CDR3 has 14 residues.

In this sample, this clone turned up a few times. The gene calls are TRBV5-4 and TRBJ1-1; tentative D call: TRBD1 (5 bases). V lost 2 bases and J 3 bases, leaving 8 bases between the germline ends. The germline CDR1 and CDR2 sequences are SGHNT and YYREEE (reference sequence). This CDR3 comprises 13 residues. The CDR3 is CASSFPGYTEAFF. The CDR3 region has the DNA TGTGCCAGCAGCTTCCCAGGGTACACTGAAGCTTTCTTT.

The chain's CDR3 is CASSFLGATSTDTQYF. The CDR3 nucleotides are TGTGCCAGCAGTTTTCTGGGCGCAACTAGCACAGATACGCAGTATTTT. The chain combines TRBV27 with TRBJ2-3; D is uncertain. Germline V CDR1 and CDR2: MNHEY, SMNVEV (reference sequence). Trimming removed 3 bases from V and 0 bases from J, with 13 bases in between. The CDR3 runs 16 residues.

V gene TRBV5-1 combines with J gene TRBJ2-1; TRBD2 matches at 14 bases. V lost 5 bases, J lost 8 bases, and 6 bases stayed unmatched. The V gene's germline CDR1 is SGHRS and CDR2 YFSETQ. There are 15 residues in the CDR3. CDR3 amino acids: CASRAGLAGGYEQFF. CDR3 sequence (DNA): TGCGCCAGCAGGGCCGGACTAGCGGGAGGATATGAGCAGTTCTTC.

The chain joins TRBV11-2 to TRBJ2-5; 7 bases match TRBD1. Trimming cost V 0 bases and J 1 base; bases outside gene matches: 2. This CDR3 comprises 15 residues. Per the germline V gene, CDR1 is SGHAT and CDR2 is FQNNGV. DNA of the CDR3: TGTGCCAGCAGCTTAGAAGCAGGGGGCCAAGAGACCCAGTACTTC. Translated, it gives CASSLEAGGQETQYF. Full variable domain (missing parts from reference TRBV11-2 and TRBJ2-5): EAGVAQSPRYKIIEKRQSVAFWCNPISGHATLYWYQQILGQGPKLLIQFQNNGVVDDSQLPKDRFSAERLKGVDSTLKIQPAKLEDSAVYLCASSLEAGGQETQYFGPGTRLLVL.

This chain uses TRBV10-3 with TRBJ1-2, with 8 bases that match TRBD1. Germline lookup yields CDR1 ENHRY and CDR2 SYGVKD. CDR3 size: 14 residues. V lost 3 bases to trimming and J lost 8 bases; unmatched junction nucleotides: 8. CDR3 in amino acids: CAISDQLTGVGYTF. The CDR3 region has the DNA TGTGCCATCAGTGACCAGCTGACAGGGGTGGGCTACACCTTC.

J is TRBJ2-1 and V is TRBV9; 13 bases map to TRBD2. V shed 4 bases and J 9 bases; nucleotides not matched to a gene: 4. The CDR3 runs to 14 residues. Per germline, CDR1 SGDLS and CDR2 YYNGEE. The CDR3 DNA sequence: TGTGCCAGCAGCCGACTAGCGGGAGGTCCTGAGCAGTTCTTC. It codes for CASSRLAGGPEQFF. The whole variable domain, remainder taken from reference TRBV9 and TRBJ2-1, is DSGVTQTPKHLITATGQRVTLRCSPRSGDLSVYWYQQSLDQGLQFLIQYYNGEERAKGNILERFSAQQFPDLHSELNLSSLELGDSALYFCASSRLAGGPEQFFGPGTRLTVL.

The chain uses TRBV27 and TRBJ1-5; a possible D gene is TRBD1 (6 bases). CDR1 and CDR2 (germline): MNHEY, SMNVEV (reference sequence). CDR3 size: 18 residues. Trimming removed 3 bases from V and 0 bases from J, with 18 bases in between. CDR3 sequence reads: CASSFRTGGVLSNQPQHF. CDR3 DNA: TGTGCCAGCAGTTTTCGTACCGGGGGCGTGCTTAGCAATCAGCCCCAGCATTTT.

J is TRBJ2-1 and V is TRBV28; no clear D. This CDR3 is built from 12 residues. Trimming removed 1 base from V and 9 bases from J, with 7 bases in between. Germline CDR1 reads MDHEN; CDR2 reads SYDVKM. CDR3 bases: TGTGCCAGCAGTTTATTGGCAGCTGAGCAGTTCTTC. As protein: CASSLLAAEQFF.

The genes are TRBV6-6 and TRBJ2-1, with D possibly matching TRBD1 (6 bases). This CDR3 is built from 14 residues. Germline CDR1 is MNHNY and CDR2 is SVGAGI (reference sequence). V was shortened by 5 bases and J by 11 bases, with 19 bases between the two germline ends. The CDR3 DNA sequence: TGTGCCAGCAGTACCTCCCGGGACAACGATCAGCAGTTCTTC. Translation: CASSTSRDNDQQFF.

This chain connects TRBV28 to TRBJ2-7; D gene unclear. Germline assignment: CDR1 MDHEN and CDR2 SYDVKM. This CDR3 spans 13 amino acids. With 3 bases removed from V and 3 bases from J, the gap between germline ends came to 9 bases. The CDR3 loop reads CASSFRLYYEQYF. CDR3 nucleotide sequence: TGTGCCAGCAGTTTTCGGCTATACTACGAGCAGTACTTC. The full variable domain, in which reference TRBV28 and TRBJ2-7 provide the parts outside the CDR3, is DVKVTQSSRYLVKRTGEKVFLECVQDMDHENMFWYRQDPGLGLRLIYFSYDVKMKEKGDIPEGYSVSREKKERFSLILESASTNQTSMYLCASSFRLYYEQYFGPGTRLTVT.

The rearrangement links TRBV4-3 to TRBJ1-1; D might be TRBD1 (5 bases). The CDR3 runs 16 residues. The V end lost 0 bases, the J end lost 4 bases, and 15 bases lay between the germline ends. Germline lookup yields CDR1 LGHNA and CDR2 YSLEER. The CDR3 reads CASSQDLSRAGTEAFF. As DNA, the CDR3 is TGCGCCAGCAGCCAAGATCTTTCCAGGGCGGGCACTGAAGCTTTCTTT.

This sequence joins TRBV5-1 and TRBJ2-1; maybe TRBD2 (5 bases). Germline V lookup: CDR1 SGHRS, CDR2 YFSETQ. The CDR3 length is 15 residues. V lost 2 bases and J 8 bases, leaving 17 bases between the germline ends. CDR3 coding DNA: TGCGCCAGCAGCTTACAAGCGGACCGTACCGATGAGCAGTTCTTC. Its translation: CASSLQADRTDEQFF. Full variable domain (remainder filled in from reference TRBV5-1 and TRBJ2-1): KAGVTQTPRYLIKTRGQQVTLSCSPISGHRSVSWYQQTPGQGLQFLFEYFSETQRNKGNFPGRFSGRQFSNSRSEMNVSTLELGDSALYLCASSLQADRTDEQFFGPGTRLTVL.

CDR3 DNA sequence: TGTGCCAGCACTAGACTAGCGGGGAGCTACGAGCAGTACTTC. It translates to CASTRLAGSYEQYF. The chain has TRBV6-5 and TRBJ2-7; 11 bases line up with TRBD2. V shed 7 bases and J 3 bases; nucleotides not matched to a gene: 5. CDR3 length: 14 residues. Looked up from germline, CDR1 is MNHEY and CDR2 is SVGAGI.

This clone appeared a few times. The chain is built from TRBV2 and TRBJ2-2; the D is unclear. This CDR3 is built from 16 residues. CDR1 is SNHLY, CDR2 FYNNEI, per germline. V lost 1 base to trimming and J lost 0 bases, with 9 bases between them. CDR3 sequence: CASSEVGSSNTGELFF. The CDR3 coding sequence is TGTGCCAGCAGTGAAGTGGGCAGCTCGAACACCGGGGAGCTGTTTTTT.

Remarks on this clone: A single base is all that separates this from a far larger clone, so a read error is likely. Additional DNA sequences in this sample encode the identical CDR3. This sequence joins TRBV4-2 and TRBJ1-2; D might be TRBD1 (5 bases). The germline V gene has CDR1 LGHNA and CDR2 YNFKEQ. This CDR3 spans 16 amino acids. The CDR3 coding sequence is TGTGCCAGCAGCCAAGATCTAGGGGCGGGGGACTATGGCTACACTTTC. Protein product: CASSQDLGAGDYGYTF.

This clone was seen once. Given a far larger clone just one base away, this is likely a sequencing read error. The conserved closing phenylalanine or tryptophan is absent in this CDR3, likely reflecting a read error. The chain combines TRBV2 with TRBJ1-1; TRBD1 matches 9 bases. J was trimmed by 6 bases and V by 6 bases; bases with no gene match: 5. Germline lookup yields CDR1 SNHLY and CDR2 FYNNEI. CDR3 length: 13 residues. In DNA form, the CDR3 reads TGTGCCAGCAGGGCGGACAGGGGCTCTGAAGCTTTCCTT. It translates to CASRADRGSEAFL.

CDR3 DNA: TGTGCCTGGAGTCGGTGGGATACTACAGATACGCAGTATTTT. It yields the protein CAWSRWDTTDTQYF. The chain recombines TRBV30 with TRBJ2-3; D is undetermined. The CDR3 is 14 residues long. CDR1 is GTSNPN and CDR2 is SVGIG in the germline V gene (reference sequence). V was cut by 2 bases and J by 3 bases, with 12 bases left in between.